This entry features one TCR beta chain sequence. Original data processing: Nucleated cell number was recorded as an estimate derived from reference gene primer amplification. Libraries were prepared by immunoSEQ multiplex PCR; TCRdb keeps only in-frame clonotypes and omits some of them. The DNA was the basis for D and trimming; V, J and clone size are from that table. Of 53,000 or so clones listed, roughly 84% are singletons. This specimen comes from a study of blood T cell repertoires in COVID-19. CDR3 size: 14 residues. Per the germline V gene, CDR1 is SGHAT and CDR2 is FQNNGV. Trimming took off 4 bases at V and 0 bases at J, with 6 bases between the two ends.

J is TRBJ2-2 and V is TRBV11-2; tentative D call: TRBD1 (6 bases). What was sequenced was peripheral blood. The receptor comes from a man in his 70s with active COVID-19. The CDR3 nucleotides read TGTGCCAGCAGCTGGACAGCGAACACCGGGGAGCTGTTTTTT. Protein: CASSWTANTGELFF.